This entry features one T cell receptor beta chain sequence. What this receptor recognizes is not known. No base qualities exist here, and no much larger clone lies one base off it. This specimen belongs to a study of blood T cell repertoires in COVID-19 (dated by TCRdb to 2020 to 2021). For the wider study: Collaborator samples came from the United States, Italy and Spain and covered acute and convalescent phases of COVID-19. The material from the prospective study consisted of cDNA or gDNA derived from T cells, B-cell-depleted T cells, or PBMCs. The dataset comprised deeply sampled blood TCRbeta repertoires from subjects exposed to, actively infected with, or recovered from COVID-19. The repertoires were released in a freely available public database meant as a resource for research on the immune response to SARS-CoV-2. The samples were drawn from two sources: the first 160 participants of the ongoing ImmuneRACE study, and 1,254 subjects contributed by 6 global collaborators. Sample metadata almost always included a de-identified subject ID, COVID-19 status, age in years and sex. HLA class I and class II types, where available, came from metadata supplied by the sample provider rather than from assay-based typing.

The cysteine opens and the phenylalanine closes a CDR3 of 13 amino acids. Of the read, only the CDR3 DNA is kept; its 39 bases are in frame from base 1. V loses 8 bases of germline sequence and J loses 7 bases, and the interval between the two ends is 15 bases. As encoded in the germline V gene, CDR1 is MGHRA while CDR2 is YSYEKL. What the authors observed across the whole study: How much clinical and demographic metadata was included differed by source and by participant, and the metadata was provided uncurated.

At one collaborating source in Seattle, patients were enrolled during active infection and were followed longitudinally through the course of disease. Each collaborating institution followed its own protocols to collect whole blood in K2EDTA tubes. For TCRbeta analysis, collaborator samples were shipped as frozen whole blood, as isolated PBMCs, or as DNA extracted from either sample type. TCRbeta CDR3 regions were amplified from genomic DNA by means of the immunoSEQ Assay, a bias-controlled multiplex PCR. Per the authors' processing: Within the assay, amplification of reference gene primers was used to estimate how many nucleated cells each sample contained. To quantify the absolute abundance of each unique TCRbeta CDR3 rearrangement, sequence reads were collapsed and filtered. Productive Simpson clonality was computed per sample as the square root of Simpson's diversity index over productive rearrangements. Held by TCRdb, this immuneACCESS table contains in-frame sequences only and omits some clones. Under half of the omission traces to an unresolved V gene where checked; the cause of the rest is unknown. V and J calls and clone size come straight from that table; D and trimming were deduced from the DNA. This sample holds approximately 250,000 clones; about nine tenths were observed only once. The ten largest clones capture over 0.8% of the sample.

The sequencing sample was made of peripheral blood. This clonotype originated in a man aged 25 to 45 with COVID-19, enrolled during active disease. This sequence uses TRBV4-1 and TRBJ1-5; the D gene is not confidently resolved. The nucleotides read TGCGCCAGCCGCCCCCCGGGGATCCAGCCCCAGCATTTT. Protein translation: CASRPPGIQPQHF.